The clone carrying this T cell receptor (beta chain) was recorded a few times. The source of the sample is a study of neurological immune-mediated disorders. The cDNA was synthesized by 5'RACE incorporating 10-nucleotide random UMIs. TCRdb re-called the 5' RACE reads with MiXCR, one entry per CDR3 protein. The table records about 66,000 distinct CDR3 sequences, 4.5% of them present only once. The CDR3 extends over 16 amino acids. Germline CDR1 and CDR2: LNHNV and YYDKDF (reference sequence). V was clipped by 0 bases and J by 1 base, with 10 bases between them. Input material: PBMCs. The chain employs TRBV15 and TRBJ1-5; the D gene is possibly TRBD1 (5 bases). The receptor was derived from a man aged 25 to 40 with multiple sclerosis. The CDR3 reads CATSRDQWGSNQPQHF. CDR3 coding DNA: TGTGCCACCAGCAGAGATCAATGGGGCAGCAATCAGCCCCAGCATTTT.